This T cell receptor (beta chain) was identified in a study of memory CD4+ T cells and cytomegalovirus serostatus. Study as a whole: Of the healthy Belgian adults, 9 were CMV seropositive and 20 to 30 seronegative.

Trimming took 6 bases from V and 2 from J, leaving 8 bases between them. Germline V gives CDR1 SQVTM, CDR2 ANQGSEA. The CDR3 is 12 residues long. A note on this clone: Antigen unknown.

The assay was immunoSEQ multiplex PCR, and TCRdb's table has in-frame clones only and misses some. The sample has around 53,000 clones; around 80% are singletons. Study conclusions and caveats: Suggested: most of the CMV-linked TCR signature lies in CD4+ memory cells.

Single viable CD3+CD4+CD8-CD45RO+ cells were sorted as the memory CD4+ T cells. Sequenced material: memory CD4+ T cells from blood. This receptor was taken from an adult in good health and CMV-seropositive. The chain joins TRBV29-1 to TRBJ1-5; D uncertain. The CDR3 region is CSVMEGNQPQHF. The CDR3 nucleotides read TGCAGCGTGATGGAGGGCAATCAGCCCCAGCATTTT.